This T cell receptor (beta chain) appears in the sequencing data of a study of OX40 agonist ivuxolimab in advanced cancers. TCRdb keeps only in-frame clones here, not all; method: immunoSEQ multiplex PCR. The sample yields about 80,000 clones, around 85% seen once. The TCR originated in an adult with an advanced solid tumor such as melanoma, head and neck, liver or kidney cancer. The sample consisted of CD4+ or CD8+ T cells sorted from blood, taken in a trial of the OX40 agonist ivuxolimab.

CDR3 nucleotide sequence: TGTGCCAGCAGTTTCGGGACAGGGGTCACTGAAGCTTTCTTT. Protein: CASSFGTGVTEAFF. The chain recombines TRBV6-5 with TRBJ1-1, with 10 bases fitting TRBD1. The trim removed 4 bases at V and 4 bases at J, leaving 3 bases unmatched. The CDR3 loop spans 14 amino acids. Germline assignment: CDR1 MNHEY and CDR2 SVGAGI.